Below are 20 T cell receptor beta chains sequenced from a single sample in a study of early T cells in non-severe SARS-CoV-2 infection. TCRdb passed the 5' RACE reads through MiXCR, listing each CDR3 protein once. The table lists fewer than 85,000 distinct CDR3 sequences, approximately 10% of them singletons. This sample comprised whole blood, obtained at baseline. The receptors derive from an adult who was a healthcare worker with PCR-confirmed SARS-CoV-2 infection or an uninfected control (not recorded which).

The chain carries TRBV6-1 and TRBJ1-1; D may be TRBD1 (5 bases). The V gene's germline CDR1 is MNHNS and CDR2 SASEGT. Trimming pared 0 bases from V and 11 bases from J, leaving 16 bases between. This CDR3 spans 14 amino acids. For the CDR3, the DNA is TGTGCCAGCAGTGAAGCGCGCGAGGGGCCGGTGGCTTTCTTT. This sequence encodes CASSEAREGPVAFF.

This clonotype has at least ten counts. The chain carries TRBV9 and TRBJ2-5, with TRBD1 identical over 8 bases. The V gene's germline CDR1 is SGDLS and CDR2 YYNGEE. The V segment lost 4 bases and the J segment 2 bases; nucleotides outside the gene matches: 4. The CDR3 has 14 amino acids. CDR3 sequence reads: CASSLGTGQETQYF. CDR3 sequence (DNA): TGTGCCAGCAGCTTGGGGACAGGACAAGAGACCCAGTACTTC.

This clonotype was recorded many times. This chain connects TRBV6-1 to TRBJ2-7; D is perhaps TRBD1 (7 bases). Germline CDR1 and CDR2: MNHNS and SASEGT. The ends were cut back, 0 bases at V and 13 bases at J, with 25 bases in the middle. The CDR3 runs 16 residues. CDR3 sequence reads: CASSEAETGTSGGAYF. The CDR3 DNA sequence: TGTGCCAGCAGTGAAGCTGAGACAGGGACCTCCGGCGGGGCCTACTTC.

A note on this clonotype: A clone one base away is much larger, so this may be a read error. This chain uses TRBV7-9 with TRBJ2-7; possibly TRBD1 for D (5 bases). The CDR3 is 12 amino acids. Per the germline V gene, CDR1 is SEHNR and CDR2 is FQNEAQ (reference sequence). DNA for the CDR3: TGTGTCAGCAGCTTAGCAGGGTACGAGCAGTACTTC. Translating gives CVSSLAGYEQYF. The full variable domain, completed using reference TRBV7-9 and TRBJ2-7, is DTGVSQNPRHKITKRGQNVTFRCDPISEHNRLYWYRQTLGQGPEFLTYFQNEAQLEKSRLLSDRFSAERPKGSFSTLEIQRTEQGDSAMYLCVSSLAGYEQYFGPGTRLTVT.

This clonotype has ten or more counts. The V gene is TRBV10-3, the J gene TRBJ2-3, with D uncertain. The V end was cut by 9 bases, the J end by 2 bases, with 9 bases between. Germline V gene data show CDR1 as ENHRY and CDR2 as SYGVKD. The CDR3 has 12 residues. CDR3 nucleotide sequence: TGTGCCATTCGATCCGTCACAGATACGCAGTATTTT. This encodes CAIRSVTDTQYF.

This clonotype was detected only a few times. The chain has TRBV7-2 and TRBJ2-2; 8 bases agree with TRBD1. Germline V lookup: CDR1 SGHTA, CDR2 FQGNSA. The length of the CDR3 is 16 residues. V lost 3 bases and J lost 5; bases outside the gene matches: 8. Here the CDR3 DNA reads TGTGCCAGCAGCTTGACAGGACAGGGAGGTACCGGGGAGCTGTTTTTT. Amino acid sequence: CASSLTGQGGTGELFF.

This clonotype has a count of ten or more. This sequence joins TRBV3-1 and TRBJ1-3; D possibly corresponds to TRBD1 (6 bases). The germline V gene has CDR1 LGHDT and CDR2 YNNKEL (reference sequence). CDR3 size: 15 residues. The V end lost 0 bases, the J end lost 1 base, and 7 bases lay between the germline ends. The CDR3 loop is CASSQEGGSGNTIYF. The DNA of the CDR3 is TGTGCCAGCAGCCAAGAAGGGGGATCTGGAAACACCATATATTTT.

This clonotype was detected a few times. The chain recombines TRBV6-2 or TRBV6-3 with TRBJ2-2, with D possibly matching TRBD2 (6 bases). CDR1 and CDR2 from the germline V gene are MNHEY and SVGEGT. The CDR3 extends over 15 amino acids. V lost 10 bases, J lost 6 bases, and 21 bases lay in between. This CDR3 is CATSLAGQIAGELFF. DNA of the CDR3: TGTGCCACCTCTCTGGCGGGGCAGATCGCCGGGGAGCTGTTTTTT.

This clonotype was observed many times. The J gene is TRBJ1-5, the V gene TRBV6-5, with D tentatively TRBD1 (5 bases). Germline loops: CDR1 MNHEY, CDR2 SVGAGI. Trimming shortened V by 3 bases and J by 4 bases, and 7 bases separated the two germline ends. The CDR3 extends over 13 amino acids. The CDR3 protein is CASSYGGNQPQHF. The CDR3 nucleotides are TGTGCCAGCAGTTATGGGGGGAATCAGCCCCAGCATTTT.

Only a few counts were recorded for this clonotype. V usage is TRBV7-2 and J usage is TRBJ1-1; D call uncertain. This CDR3 is built from 14 residues. Trimming pared 5 bases from V and 4 bases from J, leaving 14 bases between. In germline, CDR1 is SGHTA, CDR2 FQGNSA. The CDR3 nucleotides are TGTGCCAGCAGCCCAAGGACCGGGGTCACTGAAGCTTTCTTT. Translated, it gives CASSPRTGVTEAFF.

This clonotype was seen ten or more times. The rearrangement joins TRBV19 to TRBJ2-1; tentative D call: TRBD2 (6 bases). V dropped 0 bases and J dropped 6 bases, with 21 bases sitting between them. The germline V gene encodes CDR1 LNHDA and CDR2 SQIVND (reference sequence). The CDR3 totals 18 residues. CDR3: CASSIDLPQGLEGNEQFF. In nucleotides, the CDR3 is TGTGCCAGTAGTATAGACCTCCCCCAGGGATTGGAGGGCAATGAGCAGTTCTTC.

The chain couples TRBV7-6 to TRBJ1-2; unclear D gene. CDR1 is SGHVS and CDR2 is FNYEAQ in the germline V gene. This CDR3 is 16 amino acids long. V was cut by 1 base and J by 1 base, with 13 bases left in between. CDR3 coding DNA: TGTGCCAGCAGCTTAGGGACGGCGAATAGTAACTATGGCTACACCTTC. Amino acids: CASSLGTANSNYGYTF.

This clonotype was seen repeatedly, ten times or more. The rearrangement joins TRBV20-1 to TRBJ1-5; D possibly corresponds to TRBD1 (6 bases). This CDR3 contains 16 residues. The V end lost 3 bases, the J end lost 2 bases, and 17 bases lay between the germline ends. CDR1 is DFQATT and CDR2 is SNEGSKA in the germline V gene (reference sequence). The CDR3 is CSASVGSGVGNQPQHF. For the CDR3, the DNA is TGCAGTGCTAGTGTTGGGTCAGGGGTCGGCAATCAGCCCCAGCATTTT.

This clonotype was detected a few times. This chain links TRBV11-2 with TRBJ1-2, with 10 bases matching TRBD1. The trim removed 7 bases at V and 7 bases at J, leaving 9 bases unmatched. CDR3 length equals 14 residues. Looked up from germline, CDR1 is SGHAT and CDR2 is FQNNGV. The CDR3 bases are TGTGCCAGCAACTGGGACAGGGGAGGAGGTGGCTACACCTTC. It translates to CASNWDRGGGGYTF.

This clonotype turned up a few times. V and J are TRBV7-3 and TRBJ1-1; weak D call: TRBD1 (6 bases). CDR3 length equals 15 residues. V gave up 1 base and J gave up 5 bases, with 14 bases separating them. Per germline, CDR1 SGHTA and CDR2 FQGTGA. This CDR3 reads CASSLRDGGRTEAFF. In DNA, the CDR3 is TGTGCCAGCAGCTTAAGGGACGGGGGCCGGACTGAAGCTTTCTTT.

This chain connects TRBV11-2 to TRBJ2-2; 10 nucleotides line up with TRBD2. The CDR3 has 17 residues. Per germline, CDR1 SGHAT and CDR2 FQNNGV. V lost 5 bases, J lost 4 bases, and 10 bases stayed unmatched. This CDR3 reads CASSLARSGGATGELFF. Here the CDR3 DNA reads TGTGCCAGCAGCCTAGCCCGGAGCGGGGGGGCCACCGGGGAGCTGTTTTTT.

CDR3 sequence: CSAPGLAGGLNEQFF. The CDR3 region has the DNA TGCAGTGCTCCCGGACTAGCGGGGGGGCTCAATGAGCAGTTCTTC. The chain is built from TRBV20-1 and TRBJ2-1, with 15 bases fitting TRBD2. There are 15 residues in the CDR3. Germline loops: CDR1 DFQATT, CDR2 SNEGSKA (reference sequence). V was pared by 5 bases and J by 6 bases, with 5 bases of the junction left unmatched.

This clonotype was counted at least ten times. J is TRBJ2-5 and V is TRBV20-1; TRBD2 aligns across 10 bases. This CDR3 has 16 amino acids. Per germline, CDR1 DFQATT and CDR2 SNEGSKA (reference sequence). The ends lost 4 bases at V and 0 bases at J; junction bases unmatched: 8. CDR3 residues: CSATQLAGPNQETQYF. CDR3 DNA sequence: TGCAGTGCTACCCAACTAGCGGGGCCAAACCAAGAGACCCAGTACTTC.

There are a few counts of this clonotype. The rearrangement joins TRBV7-2 to TRBJ1-6, with D possibly being TRBD1 (6 bases). Germline V gene data show CDR1 as SGHTA and CDR2 as FQGNSA. The CDR3 covers 13 residues. The V and J ends lost 5 bases and 15 bases respectively, with 17 bases between them. Here the CDR3 DNA reads TGTGCCAGCAGCCCACGGACAGCGTTTAGCCTCCACTTT. Translated: CASSPRTAFSLHF.

This chain links TRBV20-1 with TRBJ2-7; 7 bases are a match to TRBD1. Germline CDR1 reads DFQATT; CDR2 reads SNEGSKA (reference sequence). The V gene end was trimmed by 3 bases and the J gene end by 1 base; junction bases not matched to a gene: 3. The CDR3 is made up of 13 amino acids. The chain's CDR3 is CSARTGQSYEQYF. The CDR3 DNA sequence: TGCAGTGCTAGGACAGGGCAATCCTACGAGCAGTACTTC.